These 14 T cell receptor beta chains originate from one sample sequenced in a study of CD8 T cells in Susac syndrome (dated by TCRdb to about 2019). Since CD62L is shed when cells are thawed, memory subsets for TEMRA sorting were defined by CD27 and CD45RA staining. The library was prepared using the immunoSEQ multiplex PCR assay. RNA was extracted using the RNeasy kit, and about 0.5 to 1 ug of the RNA was reverse transcribed with random hexamers. The raw public reads went through TCRdb reprocessing: fastp at Q25, MiXCR clone calling, in-frame beta chains kept. Under each unique CDR3 protein, matching rows form one entry showing the most common genes and DNA. This sample holds 2,000 to 2,500 distinct CDR3 sequences; over 65% were observed only once. The top ten clonotypes cover roughly 10% of the sample. Sample: CD8+ TEMRA cells from PBMCs. Per the publication, the cell subset or site label means: FACS-sorted terminally differentiated effector memory CD8+ T cells re-expressing CD45RA (CD8+ TEMRA). Every receptor here comes from a human donor with Susac syndrome.

This clonotype occurred once. The V and J genes are TRBV6-7 and TRBJ2-7; a possible D gene is TRBD1 (6 bases). TRBV6-7 is an open reading frame, and its role is uncertain. V was clipped by 0 bases and J by 6 bases, with 15 bases between them. The CDR3 length is 15 residues. CDR3 loop: CASSYSTGLGSEQYF. CDR3 in DNA: TGTGCCAGCAGTTACTCGACAGGTCTGGGCAGCGAGCAGTACTTC.

This chain joins TRBV6-1 and TRBJ1-1, with TRBD1 matching over 8 bases. Looked up from germline, CDR1 is MNHNS and CDR2 is SASEGT. Trimming took 10 bases from V and 5 from J; bases not matched to a gene: 12. The CDR3 consists of 14 residues. The CDR3 DNA reads as TGTGCCACCACTATCCAGGGGGCTGCGACTGAAGCTTTCTTT. Translated: CATTIQGAATEAFF.

This chain uses TRBV10-3 with TRBJ1-6, with a possible D match to TRBD1 (6 bases). The CDR3 runs to 16 residues. V lost 4 bases, J lost 8 bases, and 18 bases lay in between. Germline assignment: CDR1 ENHRY and CDR2 SYGVKD. The chain's CDR3 is CAISAGGALLDSPLHF. CDR3 DNA: TGTGCCATCAGTGCGGGGGGGGCGCTATTGGATTCACCCCTCCACTTT.

This chain uses TRBV13 with TRBJ2-5, with TRBD2 as a possible D gene (5 bases). Germline V gene data show CDR1 as PRHDT and CDR2 as FYEKMQ (reference sequence). Trimming removed 8 bases at V and 5 bases at J, with 18 bases between. The CDR3 loop spans 14 amino acids. CDR3 in amino acids: CASSERIARETQYF. The CDR3 DNA is TGTGCCAGCTCCGAAAGGATAGCGCGTGAGACCCAGTACTTC.

In its sample, this clonotype was seen a few times. The chain links TRBV6-5 to TRBJ1-5; D is undetermined. The CDR3 has 12 amino acids. The germline gives CDR1 MNHEY, CDR2 SVGAGI. V shed 2 bases and J shed 12 bases, with 11 bases lying between them. The CDR3 spells CASSYKENIQHF. CDR3 nucleotide sequence: TGTGCCAGCAGTTACAAGGAAAACATCCAGCATTTT.

The rearrangement joins TRBV4-3 to TRBJ1-2; tentative D call: TRBD1 (5 bases). The length of the CDR3 is 15 residues. The V end lost 0 bases, the J end lost 3 bases, and 11 bases lay between the germline ends. Per the germline V gene, CDR1 is LGHNA and CDR2 is YSLEER. CDR3 sequence (DNA): TGCGCCAGCAGCCAAGACGAGGGGAATTACTATGGCTACACCTTC. It encodes CASSQDEGNYYGYTF.

The chain recombines TRBV5-1 with TRBJ2-7; tentatively, D is TRBD1 (6 bases). The V gene lost 1 base and the J gene lost 4 bases, with 9 bases spanning the gap. The CDR3 runs 13 residues. Germline loops: CDR1 SGHRS, CDR2 YFSETQ. Here the CDR3 reads CASSLNRAYEQYF. In nucleotides, the CDR3 is TGCGCCAGCAGCTTGAACAGGGCGTACGAGCAGTACTTC.

The genes are TRBV29-1 and TRBJ2-1; unclear D gene. Trimming took 3 bases from V and 0 from J, leaving 12 bases between them. This CDR3 is built from 15 residues. CDR1 is SQVTM and CDR2 is ANQGSEA in the germline V gene. Here the CDR3 DNA reads TGCAGCGTTGATAAAGACACGAGCTCCTACAATGAGCAGTTCTTC. This encodes CSVDKDTSSYNEQFF.

The chain uses TRBV5-1 and TRBJ1-6; the match to TRBD1 covers 11 bases. CDR3 length equals 21 residues. V trimming: 0 bases; J trimming: 0 bases; junction bases outside the gene matches: 11. CDR1 is SGHRS, CDR2 YFSETQ, per germline. Written as DNA, the CDR3 is TGCGCCAGCAGCTTGGCGTCGTGGGACAGGGGGGATGTCTCCTATAATTCACCCCTCCACTTT. Translated, it gives CASSLASWDRGDVSYNSPLHF.

The chain employs TRBV12-3 or TRBV12-4 and TRBJ2-2; the D gene is possibly TRBD2 (5 bases). The CDR3 sequence is 16 residues long. Deletions cut 3 bases from V and 3 bases from J, with 14 bases between. The CDR3: CASSFFGVRYTGELFF. The CDR3 DNA sequence: TGTGCCAGCAGTTTTTTCGGGGTCCGGTACACCGGGGAGCTGTTTTTT.

The rearrangement uses TRBV2 and TRBJ2-7; 9 bases match TRBD1. The CDR3 runs to 15 residues. V shed 9 bases and J 5 bases; nucleotides not matched to a gene: 14. CDR1 SNHLY and CDR2 FYNNEI come from the germline V gene. The CDR3 bases are TGTGCCAGTATAGAACCCGGGACAGGGTACCACGAGCAGTACTTC. Its protein product is CASIEPGTGYHEQYF.

The chain combines TRBV10-3 with TRBJ2-7; 9 bases agree with TRBD2. This CDR3 has 13 residues. From germline, CDR1 is ENHRY and CDR2 SYGVKD. The junction had 6 bases not matched to a gene; V was cut back by 5 bases and J by 7 bases. The CDR3 is CAISCGGACEQYF. The DNA of the CDR3 is TGTGCCATCAGTTGCGGGGGGGCGTGTGAGCAGTACTTC.

In this sample, this clonotype turned up a few times. V usage is TRBV6-2 or TRBV6-3 and J usage is TRBJ2-1; D is perhaps TRBD2 (5 bases). Germline-derived CDR1 and CDR2 are MNHEY and SVGEGT. The CDR3 totals 13 residues. V gave up 2 bases and J gave up 7 bases, with 9 bases separating them. In DNA form, the CDR3 reads TGTGCCAGCAGTTACGTCTCGGGGAATGAGCAGTTCTTC. It specifies CASSYVSGNEQFF.

The rearrangement uses TRBV12-3 or TRBV12-4 and TRBJ2-5; the D call may be TRBD1 or TRBD2 (5 bases each). Trimming shortened V by 8 bases and J by 2 bases, and 21 bases separated the two germline ends. The CDR3 loop spans 16 amino acids. The CDR3 nucleotides read TGTGCCAGCTGTTCAAGACGGGACGGCAAACAAGAGACCCAGTACTTC. Protein product: CASCSRRDGKQETQYF.